Each of the 6 T cell receptor beta chains below was sequenced from the same sample in a study of T cell clonotyping in hematopoietic cell transplantation. Assay: immunoSEQ multiplex PCR; the TCRdb copy retains only in-frame clones and omits some. The data contain about 69,000 clones, about 96% of them singletons. The time point: recipient sample about 28 days before transplant, after cytoreduction. The sequencing used peripheral blood mononuclear cells, collected before stem cell transplant. Every receptor here comes from a woman between 45 and 60 years old with acute myeloid leukemia. Some clones in this sample may be carry-over from other donors' samples.

This clone was detected only once. This chain joins TRBV14 and TRBJ2-1; D is undetermined. Germline loops: CDR1 SGHDN, CDR2 FVKESK. Trimming removed 2 bases at V and 4 bases at J, with 9 bases between. The CDR3 is made up of 14 amino acids. The CDR3 is CASSQLDMYNEQFF. In DNA form, the CDR3 reads TGTGCCAGCAGCCAACTTGACATGTACAATGAGCAGTTCTTC.

The chain carries TRBV4-1 and TRBJ2-7, with 7 bases matching TRBD1. The ends lost 1 base at V and 3 bases at J; junction bases unmatched: 6. The CDR3 spans 15 residues. Germline CDR1 reads MGHRA; CDR2 reads YSYEKL. CDR3 in DNA: TGCGCCAGCAGCCAAGTGACAGGGCCAAACTACGAGCAGTACTTC. Translating it yields CASSQVTGPNYEQYF.

This chain joins TRBV6-6 and TRBJ2-4; no reliable D call. V shed 6 bases and J shed 2 bases, with 5 bases lying between them. Looked up from germline, CDR1 is MNHNY and CDR2 is SVGAGI (reference sequence). This CDR3 has 12 residues. CDR3 protein: CASRRPKNIQYF. The CDR3 DNA sequence: TGTGCCAGCAGGCGTCCCAAAAACATTCAGTACTTC.

This chain links TRBV5-1 with TRBJ2-5; TRBD2 is a possible D gene (5 bases). V lost 8 bases and J lost 5, with 16 bases in between. The CDR3 is 13 residues long. Germline-derived CDR1 and CDR2 are SGHRS and YFSETQ. The CDR3 here is CASGAAGGETQYF. In DNA, the CDR3 is TGCGCCAGTGGAGCTGCCGGCGGGGAGACCCAGTACTTC.

The genes are TRBV29-1 and TRBJ1-2; D might be TRBD1 (5 bases). The germline CDR1 and CDR2 sequences are SQVTM and ANQGSEA. This CDR3 has 12 amino acids. V lost 2 bases and J lost 6, with 10 bases in between. The chain's CDR3 is CSVEYGANGYTF. The CDR3, as DNA: TGCAGCGTTGAATATGGGGCCAATGGCTACACCTTC. The complete variable domain, with remaining parts taken from reference TRBV29-1 and TRBJ1-2, reads SAVISQKPSRDICQRGTSLTIQCQVDSQVTMMFWYRQQPGQSLTLIATANQGSEATYESGFVIDKFPISRPNLTFSTLTVSNMSPEDSSIYLCSVEYGANGYTFGSGTRLTVV.

The J gene is TRBJ1-5, the V gene TRBV5-1, with no clear D. V lost 0 bases and J lost 4, with 11 bases in between. The CDR3 has 15 residues. Germline V gene lookup returns CDR1 SGHRS and CDR2 YFSETQ. The CDR3 region is CASSLGGDGNQPQHF. In DNA form, the CDR3 reads TGCGCCAGCAGCTTGGGCGGGGATGGAAATCAGCCCCAGCATTTT.